The following is a TCR beta chain sequence with its context. What it binds is not known. These data come from a study of Ad26.COV2.S vaccination and SARS-CoV-2 variants. At the level of the study: The trial was COV1001 and the donor's arm was Ad26.COV2.S. Recipients of Ad26.COV2.S got it intramuscularly, once or twice 56 days apart. General observations from the study: Total T cell responses were possibly underestimated by TCR breadth and depth analyses.

Libraries were prepared by immunoSEQ multiplex PCR; TCRdb keeps only in-frame clonotypes and omits some of them. The sample lists around 450,000 clones; 85% to 90% were seen once. Trimming left V 7 bases short and J 6 bases short, with 13 bases between. The CDR3 extends over 12 amino acids. Germline lookup yields CDR1 SQVTM and CDR2 ANQGSEA. This sample's treatment: about 20 received Ad26.COV2.S at low or high dose, single or two shots; about 5 received placebo; per-sample allocation not given. On day 63 after the first injection, vaccine and placebo recipients gave samples. This Boston cohort included adults aged 18-55 years.

The specimen was peripheral blood, collected in a trial of Ad26.COV2.S vaccine versus placebo. This receptor was taken from a person between 18 and 59 years old who received the Ad26.COV2.S COVID-19 vaccine or a placebo. This rearrangement joins TRBV29-1 to TRBJ2-1; possibly TRBD1 for D (6 bases). Here the CDR3 reads CSGALGGNEQFF. The CDR3 DNA follows: TGCAGCGGGGCCTTAGGGGGCAATGAGCAGTTCTTC.